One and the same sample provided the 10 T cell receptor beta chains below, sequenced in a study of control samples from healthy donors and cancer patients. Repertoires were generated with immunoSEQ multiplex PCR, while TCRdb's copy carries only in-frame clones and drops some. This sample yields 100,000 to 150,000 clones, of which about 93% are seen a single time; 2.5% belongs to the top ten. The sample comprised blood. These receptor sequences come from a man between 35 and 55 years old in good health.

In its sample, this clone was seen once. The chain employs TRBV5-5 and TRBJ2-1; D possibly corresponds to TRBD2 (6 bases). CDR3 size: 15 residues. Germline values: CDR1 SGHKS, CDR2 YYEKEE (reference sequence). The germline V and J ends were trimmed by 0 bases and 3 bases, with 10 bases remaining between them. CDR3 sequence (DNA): TGTGCCAGCAGCTTGGGGGCGGGGCGCTACAATGAGCAGTTCTTC. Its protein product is CASSLGAGRYNEQFF.

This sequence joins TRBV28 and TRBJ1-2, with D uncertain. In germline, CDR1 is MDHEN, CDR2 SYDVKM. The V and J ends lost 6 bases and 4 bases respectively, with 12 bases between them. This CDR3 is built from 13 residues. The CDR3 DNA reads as TGTGCCAGCAGACCTGGCGTGACCTATGGCTACACCTTC. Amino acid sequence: CASRPGVTYGYTF.

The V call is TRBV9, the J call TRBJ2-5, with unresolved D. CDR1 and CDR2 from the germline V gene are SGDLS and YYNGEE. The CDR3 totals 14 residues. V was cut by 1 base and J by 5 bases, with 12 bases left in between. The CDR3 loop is CASSVSGPGETQYF. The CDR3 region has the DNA TGTGCCAGCAGCGTATCCGGCCCGGGCGAGACCCAGTACTTC.

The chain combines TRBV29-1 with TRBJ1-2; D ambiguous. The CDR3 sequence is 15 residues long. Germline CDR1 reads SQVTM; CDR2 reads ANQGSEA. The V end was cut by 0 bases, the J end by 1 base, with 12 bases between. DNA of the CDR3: TGCAGCGTTGAAGATGGAACCGCCCTTAACTATGGCTACACCTTC. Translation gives CSVEDGTALNYGYTF.

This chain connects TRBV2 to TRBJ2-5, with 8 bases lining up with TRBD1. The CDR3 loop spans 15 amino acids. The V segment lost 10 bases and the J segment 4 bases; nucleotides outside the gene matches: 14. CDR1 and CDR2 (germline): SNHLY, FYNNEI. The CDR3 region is CAISAGQGVGETQYF. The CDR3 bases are TGTGCCATCTCTGCCGGACAGGGTGTTGGAGAGACCCAGTACTTC.

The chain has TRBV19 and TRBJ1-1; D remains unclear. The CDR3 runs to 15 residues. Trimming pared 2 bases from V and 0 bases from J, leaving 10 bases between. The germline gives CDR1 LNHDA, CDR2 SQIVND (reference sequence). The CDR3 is CASSITDAMNTEAFF. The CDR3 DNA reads TGTGCCAGTAGTATAACAGACGCGATGAACACTGAAGCTTTCTTT.

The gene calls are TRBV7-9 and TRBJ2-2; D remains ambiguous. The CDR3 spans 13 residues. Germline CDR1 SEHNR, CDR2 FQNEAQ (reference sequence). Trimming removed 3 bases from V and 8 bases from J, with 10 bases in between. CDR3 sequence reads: CASSFYLQGELFF. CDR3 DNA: TGTGCCAGCAGCTTCTATCTCCAGGGGGAGCTGTTTTTT.

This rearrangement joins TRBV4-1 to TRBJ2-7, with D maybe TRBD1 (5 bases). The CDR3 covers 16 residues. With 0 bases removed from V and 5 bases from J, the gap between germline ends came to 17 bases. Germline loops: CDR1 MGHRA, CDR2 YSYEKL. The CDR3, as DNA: TGCGCCAGCAGCCAAGATTCTGGGGCAGGGTTGAACGAGCAGTACTTC. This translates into CASSQDSGAGLNEQYF.

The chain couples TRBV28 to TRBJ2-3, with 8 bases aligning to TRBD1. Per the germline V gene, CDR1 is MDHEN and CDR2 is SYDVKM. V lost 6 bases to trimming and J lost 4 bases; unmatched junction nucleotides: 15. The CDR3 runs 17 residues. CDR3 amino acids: CASSSLVADREPDTQYF. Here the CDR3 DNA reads TGTGCCAGCAGCTCTTTAGTCGCGGACAGGGAACCAGATACGCAGTATTTT.

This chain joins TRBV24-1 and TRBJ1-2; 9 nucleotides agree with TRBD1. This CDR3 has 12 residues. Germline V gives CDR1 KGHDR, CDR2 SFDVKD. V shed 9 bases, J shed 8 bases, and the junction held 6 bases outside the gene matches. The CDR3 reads CATGTGPGGYTF. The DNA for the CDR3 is TGTGCCACCGGGACAGGGCCAGGGGGCTACACCTTC.